This T cell receptor (beta chain) originates from a study of vaccination and CD4 T cells after COVID-19. Study at large: Six male and four female convalescents took part, two of them Hispanic. Post-COVID draws came a median roughly 97 days after diagnosis (range 35 to 161).

This clonotype appeared a few times. Its antigen is unknown. Time point reported: late sampling 161 to 241 days after vaccination in a few convalescent patients. Indicated treatment: roughly 10-day PBMC culture with coronavirus spike peptide pools or control peptides (ViraFEST assay). In this cohort, PCR tests turned positive between March and December 2020, predating US Alpha, Beta and Delta variants. Sequenced with the Oncomine TCR Beta short-read assay was DNA taken from cultured CD4+ T cells. Extraction of genomic DNA was performed on cultured CD4+ T cells. TCRdb itself ran the PCR reads through MiXCR, one entry per CDR3 protein. The data show 15,000 to 20,000 distinct CDR3 sequences, with approximately 54% seen just once and more than 15% held by the top ten. This sequence was found in a human donor who had recovered from COVID-19. Material: CD4+ T cells from blood, cultured in vitro, obtained about 7 months after SARS-CoV-2 vaccination.

The CDR3 DNA follows: TGTGCCAGCAGTCGGGAAGCGGACACTGAAGCTTTCTTT. It encodes CASSREADTEAFF. This chain joins TRBV27 and TRBJ1-1, with D hard to call. The length of the CDR3 is 13 residues. Trimming left V 5 bases short and J 3 bases short, with 10 bases between. Germline CDR1 is MNHEY and CDR2 is SMNVEV (reference sequence).